This T cell receptor (beta chain) was captured in a study of blood T cell repertoires in COVID-19. Study in general: Both acute and convalescent COVID-19 samples were obtained from the United States, Italy and Spain. The analysed material was cDNA or gDNA that came from T cells, B-cell-depleted T cells, or PBMCs.

Patients at the Seattle site were enrolled during active infection and followed longitudinally. Trimming shortened V by 4 bases and J by 0 bases, and 16 bases separated the two germline ends. CDR1 and CDR2 (germline): MGHDK, SYGVNS. This CDR3 region has 18 residues. In the original processing: Amplification of reference gene primers provided the estimated nucleated cell counts. This table comes from immunoSEQ multiplex PCR, and its TCRdb copy is limited to in-frame clones, with some not included. That table supplies the V and J calls and clone size; D and trimming were determined from the DNA. The repertoire holds 390,000 or so clones, with more than 80% as singletons.

Sequenced input: peripheral blood. This chain connects TRBV25-1 to TRBJ2-6; tentatively, D is TRBD2 (5 bases). The origin of this receptor is a woman in her 30s with COVID-19, enrolled during active disease. The DNA of the CDR3 is TGTGCCAGCAGTGGACTACAAAGAACAAGCTCTGGGGCCAACGTCCTGACTTTC. It yields the protein CASSGLQRTSSGANVLTF.